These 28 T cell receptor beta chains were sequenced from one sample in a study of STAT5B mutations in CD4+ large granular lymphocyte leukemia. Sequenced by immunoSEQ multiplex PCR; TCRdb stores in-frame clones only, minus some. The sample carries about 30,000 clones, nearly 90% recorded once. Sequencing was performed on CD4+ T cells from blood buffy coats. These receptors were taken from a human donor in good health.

CDR3 region: CASSSATSGSYQETQYF. The CDR3 bases are TGTGCCAGCAGCTCAGCGACTAGCGGATCGTACCAAGAGACCCAGTACTTC. J is TRBJ2-5 and V is TRBV13; 9 bases agree with TRBD2. This CDR3 spans 17 amino acids. Trimming at V came to 4 bases and at J to 0 bases, leaving 9 bases not matched to a gene. Germline CDR1 is PRHDT and CDR2 is FYEKMQ (reference sequence).

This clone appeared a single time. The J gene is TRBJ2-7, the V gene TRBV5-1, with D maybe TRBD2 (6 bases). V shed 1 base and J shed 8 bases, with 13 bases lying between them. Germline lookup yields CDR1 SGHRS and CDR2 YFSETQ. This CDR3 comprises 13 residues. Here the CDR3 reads CASSLRREQQQYF. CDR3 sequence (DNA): TGCGCCAGCAGCTTGAGGAGGGAACAGCAGCAGTACTTC.

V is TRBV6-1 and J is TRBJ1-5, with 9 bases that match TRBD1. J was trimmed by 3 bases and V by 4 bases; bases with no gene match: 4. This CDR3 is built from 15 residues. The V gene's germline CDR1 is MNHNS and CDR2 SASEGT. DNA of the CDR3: TGTGCCAGCAGTGGGGGACAGGGCGACAATCAGCCCCAGCATTTT. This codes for CASSGGQGDNQPQHF.

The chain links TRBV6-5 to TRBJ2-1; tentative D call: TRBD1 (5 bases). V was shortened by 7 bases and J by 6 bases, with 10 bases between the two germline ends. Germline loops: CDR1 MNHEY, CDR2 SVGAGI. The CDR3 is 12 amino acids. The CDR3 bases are TGTGCCAGCATAGACAGATTCAATGAGCAGTTCTTC. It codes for CASIDRFNEQFF.

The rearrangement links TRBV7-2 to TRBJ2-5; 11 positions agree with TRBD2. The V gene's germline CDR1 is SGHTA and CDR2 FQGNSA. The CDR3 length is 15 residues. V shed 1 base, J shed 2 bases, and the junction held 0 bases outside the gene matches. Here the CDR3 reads CASSLGLAGQETQYF. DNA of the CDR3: TGTGCCAGCAGCTTAGGACTAGCGGGGCAAGAGACCCAGTACTTC.

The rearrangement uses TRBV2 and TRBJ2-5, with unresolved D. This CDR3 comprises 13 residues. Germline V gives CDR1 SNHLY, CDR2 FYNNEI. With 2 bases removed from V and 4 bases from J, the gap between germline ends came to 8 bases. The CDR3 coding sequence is TGTGCCAGCAGTGAATTCCGCACAGAGACCCAGTACTTC. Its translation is CASSEFRTETQYF.

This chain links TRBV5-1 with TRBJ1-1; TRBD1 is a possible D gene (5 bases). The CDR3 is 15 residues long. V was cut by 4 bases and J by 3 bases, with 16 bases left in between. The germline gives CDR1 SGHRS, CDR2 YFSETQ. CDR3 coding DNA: TGCGCCAGCAGCCCCCCGACAGTCGGGCACACTGAAGCTTTCTTT. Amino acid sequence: CASSPPTVGHTEAFF. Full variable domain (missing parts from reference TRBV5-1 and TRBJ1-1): KAGVTQTPRYLIKTRGQQVTLSCSPISGHRSVSWYQQTPGQGLQFLFEYFSETQRNKGNFPGRFSGRQFSNSRSEMNVSTLELGDSALYLCASSPPTVGHTEAFFGQGTRLTVV.

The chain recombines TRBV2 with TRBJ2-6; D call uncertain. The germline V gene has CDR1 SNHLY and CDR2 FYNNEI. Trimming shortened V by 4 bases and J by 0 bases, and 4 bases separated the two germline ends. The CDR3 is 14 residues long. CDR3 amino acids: CASSGHSGANVLTF. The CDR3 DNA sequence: TGTGCCAGCAGTGGTCACTCTGGGGCCAACGTCCTGACTTTC. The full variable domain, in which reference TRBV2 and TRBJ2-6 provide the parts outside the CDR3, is EPEVTQTPSHQVTQMGQEVILRCVPISNHLYFYWYRQILGQKVEFLVSFYNNEISEKSEIFDDQFSVERPDGSNFTLKIRSTKLEDSAMYFCASSGHSGANVLTFGAGSRLTVL.

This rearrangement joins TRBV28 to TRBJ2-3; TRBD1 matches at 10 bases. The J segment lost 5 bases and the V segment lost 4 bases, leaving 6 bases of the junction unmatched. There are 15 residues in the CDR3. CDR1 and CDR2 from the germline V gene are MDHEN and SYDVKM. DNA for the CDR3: TGTGCCAGCAGTTCTAGACAGGGGGCGGGAGATACGCAGTATTTT. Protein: CASSSRQGAGDTQYF. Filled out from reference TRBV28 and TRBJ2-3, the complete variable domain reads DVKVTQSSRYLVKRTGEKVFLECVQDMDHENMFWYRQDPGLGLRLIYFSYDVKMKEKGDIPEGYSVSREKKERFSLILESASTNQTSMYLCASSSRQGAGDTQYFGPGTRLTVL.

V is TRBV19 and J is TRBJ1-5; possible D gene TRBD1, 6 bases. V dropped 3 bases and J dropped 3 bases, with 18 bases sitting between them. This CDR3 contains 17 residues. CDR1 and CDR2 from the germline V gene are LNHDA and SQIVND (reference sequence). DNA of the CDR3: TGTGCCAGTAGTATCGGTTGGGTCAGGGGCGCCAATCAGCCCCAGCATTTT. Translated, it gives CASSIGWVRGANQPQHF.

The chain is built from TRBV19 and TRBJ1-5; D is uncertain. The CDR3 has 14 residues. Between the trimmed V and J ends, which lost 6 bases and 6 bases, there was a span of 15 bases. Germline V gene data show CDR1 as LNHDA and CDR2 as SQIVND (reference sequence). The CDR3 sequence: CASRRGDLAQPQHF. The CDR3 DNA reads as TGTGCCAGTAGGAGAGGCGACCTCGCTCAGCCCCAGCATTTT. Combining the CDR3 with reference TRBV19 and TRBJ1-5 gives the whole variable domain DGGITQSPKYLFRKEGQNVTLSCEQNLNHDAMYWYRQDPGQGLRLIYYSQIVNDFQKGDIAEGYSVSREKKESFPLTVTSAQKNPTAFYLCASRRGDLAQPQHFGDGTRLSIL.

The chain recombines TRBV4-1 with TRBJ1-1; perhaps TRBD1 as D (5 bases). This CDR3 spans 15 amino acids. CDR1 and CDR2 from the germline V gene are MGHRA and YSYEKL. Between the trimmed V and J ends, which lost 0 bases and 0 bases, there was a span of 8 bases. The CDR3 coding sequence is TGCGCCAGCAGCCAAGAAGCGACAGTGAACACTGAAGCTTTCTTT. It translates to CASSQEATVNTEAFF.

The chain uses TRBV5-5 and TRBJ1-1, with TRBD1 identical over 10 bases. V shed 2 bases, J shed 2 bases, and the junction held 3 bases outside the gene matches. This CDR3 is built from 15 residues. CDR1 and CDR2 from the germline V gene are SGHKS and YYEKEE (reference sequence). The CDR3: CASSFGTGDNTEAFF. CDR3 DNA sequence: TGTGCCAGCAGCTTCGGGACAGGGGACAACACTGAAGCTTTCTTT.

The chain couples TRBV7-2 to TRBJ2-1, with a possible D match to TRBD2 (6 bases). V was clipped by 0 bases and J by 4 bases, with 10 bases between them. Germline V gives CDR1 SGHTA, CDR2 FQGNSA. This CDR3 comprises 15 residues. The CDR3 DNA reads TGTGCCAGCAGCTTAGCGGGAGGACCTTACAATGAGCAGTTCTTC. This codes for CASSLAGGPYNEQFF.

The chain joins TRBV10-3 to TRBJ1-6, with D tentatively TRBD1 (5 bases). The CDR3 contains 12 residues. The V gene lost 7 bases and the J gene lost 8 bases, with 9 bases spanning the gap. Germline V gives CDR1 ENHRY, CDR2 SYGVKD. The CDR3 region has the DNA TGTGCCATCACCCAGGGAGATTCACCCCTCCACTTT. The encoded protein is CAITQGDSPLHF.

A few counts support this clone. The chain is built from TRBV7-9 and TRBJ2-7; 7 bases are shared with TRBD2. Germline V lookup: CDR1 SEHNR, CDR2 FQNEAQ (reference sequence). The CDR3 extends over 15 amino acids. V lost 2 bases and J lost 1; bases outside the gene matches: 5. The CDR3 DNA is TGTGCCAGCAGCTTAAGGCGGGAGTCTTCCTACGAGCAGTACTTC. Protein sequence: CASSLRRESSYEQYF.

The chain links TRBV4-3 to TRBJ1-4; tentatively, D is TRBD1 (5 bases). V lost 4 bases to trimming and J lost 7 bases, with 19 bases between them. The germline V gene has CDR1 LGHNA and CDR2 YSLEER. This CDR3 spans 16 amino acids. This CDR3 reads CASSLSQARNGEKLFF. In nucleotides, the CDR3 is TGCGCCAGCAGCCTTTCACAGGCCCGGAACGGTGAAAAACTGTTTTTT.

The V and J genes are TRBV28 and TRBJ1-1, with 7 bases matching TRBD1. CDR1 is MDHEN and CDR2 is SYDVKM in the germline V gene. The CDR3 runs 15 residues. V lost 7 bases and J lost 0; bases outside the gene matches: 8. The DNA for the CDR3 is TGTGCCAGCACCGGTACAGGGGCCCTGAACACTGAAGCTTTCTTT. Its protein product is CASTGTGALNTEAFF. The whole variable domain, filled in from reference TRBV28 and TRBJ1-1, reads DVKVTQSSRYLVKRTGEKVFLECVQDMDHENMFWYRQDPGLGLRLIYFSYDVKMKEKGDIPEGYSVSREKKERFSLILESASTNQTSMYLCASTGTGALNTEAFFGQGTRLTVV.

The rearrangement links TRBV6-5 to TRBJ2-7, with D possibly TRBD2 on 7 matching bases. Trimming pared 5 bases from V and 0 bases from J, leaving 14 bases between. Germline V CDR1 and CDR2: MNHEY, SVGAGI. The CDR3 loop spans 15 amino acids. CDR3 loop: CASSVVGGASYEQYF. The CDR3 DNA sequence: TGTGCCAGCAGTGTCGTAGGGGGGGCCTCCTACGAGCAGTACTTC.

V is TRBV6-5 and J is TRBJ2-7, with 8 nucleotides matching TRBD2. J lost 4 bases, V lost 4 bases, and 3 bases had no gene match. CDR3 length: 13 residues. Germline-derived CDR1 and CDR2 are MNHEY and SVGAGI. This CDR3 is CASSSREGYEQYF. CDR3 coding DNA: TGTGCCAGCAGTTCTCGGGAGGGGTACGAGCAGTACTTC.

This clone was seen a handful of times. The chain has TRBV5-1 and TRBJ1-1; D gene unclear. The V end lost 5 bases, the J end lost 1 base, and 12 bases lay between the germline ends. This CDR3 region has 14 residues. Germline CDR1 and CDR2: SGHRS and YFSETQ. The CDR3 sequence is CASSPLVGNTEAFF. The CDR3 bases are TGCGCCAGCAGTCCCCTGGTGGGGAACACTGAAGCTTTCTTT. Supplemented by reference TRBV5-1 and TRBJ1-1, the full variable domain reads KAGVTQTPRYLIKTRGQQVTLSCSPISGHRSVSWYQQTPGQGLQFLFEYFSETQRNKGNFPGRFSGRQFSNSRSEMNVSTLELGDSALYLCASSPLVGNTEAFFGQGTRLTVV.

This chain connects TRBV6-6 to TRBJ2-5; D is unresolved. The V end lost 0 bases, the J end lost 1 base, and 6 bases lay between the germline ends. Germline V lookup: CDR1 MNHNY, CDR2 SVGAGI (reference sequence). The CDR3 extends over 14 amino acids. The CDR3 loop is CASSYSQIQETQYF. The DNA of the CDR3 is TGTGCCAGCAGTTACTCGCAGATCCAAGAGACCCAGTACTTC.

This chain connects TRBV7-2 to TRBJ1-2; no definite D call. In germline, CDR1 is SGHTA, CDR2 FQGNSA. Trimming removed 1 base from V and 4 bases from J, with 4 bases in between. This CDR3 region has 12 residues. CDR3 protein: CASSLVTYGYTF. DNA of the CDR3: TGTGCCAGCAGCTTAGTTACCTATGGCTACACCTTC.

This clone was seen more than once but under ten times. For the CDR3, the DNA is TGCGCCAGCAGCCAAGGGGAGTCAGACAATGAGCAGTTCTTC. It codes for CASSQGESDNEQFF. This rearrangement joins TRBV4-1 to TRBJ2-1; tentatively, D is TRBD2 (5 bases). There are 14 residues in the CDR3. CDR1 and CDR2 (germline): MGHRA, YSYEKL. V shed 1 base and J shed 5 bases, with 9 bases lying between them.

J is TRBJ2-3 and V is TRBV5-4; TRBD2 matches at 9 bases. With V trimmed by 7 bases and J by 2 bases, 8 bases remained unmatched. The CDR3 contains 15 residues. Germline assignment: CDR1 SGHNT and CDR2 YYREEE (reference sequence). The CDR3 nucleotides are TGTGCCAGCTTCGCGGGAGGGCCATCCACAGATACGCAGTATTTT. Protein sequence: CASFAGGPSTDTQYF.

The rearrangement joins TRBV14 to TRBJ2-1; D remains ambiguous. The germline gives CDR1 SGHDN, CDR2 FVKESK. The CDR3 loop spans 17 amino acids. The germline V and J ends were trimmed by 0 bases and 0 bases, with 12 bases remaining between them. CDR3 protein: CASSQDWFQNSYNEQFF. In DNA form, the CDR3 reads TGTGCCAGCAGCCAAGATTGGTTCCAGAACTCCTACAATGAGCAGTTCTTC.

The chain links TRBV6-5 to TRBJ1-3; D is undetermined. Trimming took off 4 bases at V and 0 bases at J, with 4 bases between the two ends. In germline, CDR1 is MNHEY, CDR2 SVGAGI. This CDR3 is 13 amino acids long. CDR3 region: CASSSLSGNTIYF. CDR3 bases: TGTGCCAGCAGTTCCCTCTCTGGAAACACCATATATTTT.

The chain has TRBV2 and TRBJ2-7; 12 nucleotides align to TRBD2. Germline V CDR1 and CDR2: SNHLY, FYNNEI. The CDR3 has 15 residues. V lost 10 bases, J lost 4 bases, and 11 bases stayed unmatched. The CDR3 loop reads CATTLAGGGFYEQYF. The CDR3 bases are TGTGCCACCACACTAGCGGGAGGTGGGTTTTACGAGCAGTACTTC.